A selection of T cell receptor beta chains follows, all from one sample in a study of T-cell reconstitution after alpha-beta-depleted transplantation in children. TCRdb re-called the PCR reads through MiXCR, storing one row per CDR3 protein. The sample has a few hundred thousand distinct CDR3 sequences, about a fifth seen once. This specimen was PBMCs from the stem cell graft donor, taken from the stem cell graft. The receptors were gathered from a human donor who donated a stem cell graft to a child with acute myeloid leukemia. Both conserved end residues are trimmed from each CDR3.

cdr3_aa: SARTFSGGYSEQF; v_call: TRBV20-1; cdr3_length: 13; j_call: TRBJ2-1
cdr3_aa: ASSFDPRIDYGYT; v_call: TRBV12-3/TRBV12-4; cdr3_length: 13; j_call: TRBJ1-2
cdr3_aa: ASSAGLANGELF; v_call: TRBV5-1; cdr3_length: 12; j_call: TRBJ2-2
cdr3_aa: ASSPGTSGSAWSGELF; v_call: TRBV12-3/TRBV12-4; cdr3_length: 16; j_call: TRBJ2-2
cdr3_aa: ASRFGQRNNNEQF; v_call: TRBV11-2; cdr3_length: 13; j_call: TRBJ2-1
cdr3_aa: ASSQRGGRLSEQF; v_call: TRBV7-3; cdr3_length: 13; j_call: TRBJ2-1
cdr3_aa: ASALTIGNSEAF; v_call: TRBV9; cdr3_length: 12; j_call: TRBJ1-1
cdr3_aa: SASGGTYEQY; v_call: TRBV20-1; cdr3_length: 10; j_call: TRBJ2-7
cdr3_aa: ASSYLGGRASEQF; v_call: TRBV6-5; cdr3_length: 13; j_call: TRBJ2-1
cdr3_aa: ASSPGDNYGYT; v_call: TRBV18; cdr3_length: 11; j_call: TRBJ1-2
cdr3_aa: ATSEGTGFEQY; v_call: TRBV24-1; cdr3_length: 11; j_call: TRBJ2-7
cdr3_aa: ATSREGGQGAFEQF; v_call: TRBV15; cdr3_length: 14; j_call: TRBJ2-1
cdr3_aa: SVEGDWPTNTGELF; v_call: TRBV29-1; cdr3_length: 14; j_call: TRBJ2-2
cdr3_aa: ASSLAGGRGTQY; v_call: TRBV12-3/TRBV12-4; cdr3_length: 12; j_call: TRBJ2-5
cdr3_aa: ASSLETPLNTGELF; v_call: TRBV12-3/TRBV12-4; cdr3_length: 14; j_call: TRBJ2-2
cdr3_aa: ASSRRDGQGFLAF; v_call: TRBV12-3/TRBV12-4; cdr3_length: 13; j_call: TRBJ1-1
cdr3_aa: ASSQITSGRAQF; v_call: TRBV12-3/TRBV12-4; cdr3_length: 12; j_call: TRBJ2-1
cdr3_aa: ASSPDTFGYT; v_call: TRBV28; cdr3_length: 10; j_call: TRBJ1-2
cdr3_aa: ASSPFGQGDSPLH; v_call: TRBV28; cdr3_length: 13; j_call: TRBJ1-6
cdr3_aa: AISAGSGYEQF; v_call: TRBV10-3; cdr3_length: 11; j_call: TRBJ2-1
cdr3_aa: SASGSIEQF; v_call: TRBV20-1; cdr3_length: 9; j_call: TRBJ2-1
cdr3_aa: ATSDRLTGPYNEQF; v_call: TRBV24-1; cdr3_length: 14; j_call: TRBJ2-1
cdr3_aa: ASSQDGGSYNEQF; v_call: TRBV4-2; cdr3_length: 13; j_call: TRBJ2-1
cdr3_aa: ATSQVRTSGRTYNEQF; v_call: TRBV3-1; cdr3_length: 16; j_call: TRBJ2-1
cdr3_aa: ASSQDSFDTPEAF; v_call: TRBV4-1; cdr3_length: 13; j_call: TRBJ1-1
cdr3_aa: ASSLGGEGTDTQY; v_call: TRBV7-2; cdr3_length: 13; j_call: TRBJ2-3
cdr3_aa: ASSFFGLTYEQY; v_call: TRBV6-5; cdr3_length: 12; j_call: TRBJ2-7
cdr3_aa: AISEVRGTSGRAQNEQF; v_call: TRBV10-3; cdr3_length: 17; j_call: TRBJ2-1
cdr3_aa: SVGPGPETQY; v_call: TRBV29-1; cdr3_length: 10; j_call: TRBJ2-5
cdr3_aa: SAPRLAGVRNTGELF; v_call: TRBV20-1; cdr3_length: 15; j_call: TRBJ2-2
cdr3_aa: ASSLSLAGDTQY; v_call: TRBV6-5; cdr3_length: 12; j_call: TRBJ2-3
cdr3_aa: ASSWGQPIH; v_call: TRBV11-2; cdr3_length: 9; j_call: TRBJ2-7
cdr3_aa: ASSYESFNTGELF; v_call: TRBV6-5; cdr3_length: 13; j_call: TRBJ2-2
cdr3_aa: ATSDLDGRARTDTQY; v_call: TRBV24-1; cdr3_length: 15; j_call: TRBJ2-3
cdr3_aa: ASRTGPGQNQPQH; v_call: TRBV27; cdr3_length: 13; j_call: TRBJ1-5
cdr3_aa: ASSSGRTSSYNEQF; v_call: TRBV27; cdr3_length: 14; j_call: TRBJ2-1
cdr3_aa: SASILGLAASYEQY; v_call: TRBV20-1; cdr3_length: 14; j_call: TRBJ2-7
cdr3_aa: ASNEQREANTGELF; v_call: TRBV28; cdr3_length: 14; j_call: TRBJ2-2
cdr3_aa: ASSVGLALSTDTQY; v_call: TRBV9; cdr3_length: 14; j_call: TRBJ2-3
cdr3_aa: ASRSGPHNEQF; v_call: TRBV6-1; cdr3_length: 11; j_call: TRBJ2-1
cdr3_aa: ASSPLAGWDEQY; v_call: TRBV5-1; cdr3_length: 12; j_call: TRBJ2-7
cdr3_aa: ASSPRIRGDEQF; v_call: TRBV7-3; cdr3_length: 12; j_call: TRBJ2-1
cdr3_aa: ASWGSYNSPLH; v_call: TRBV27; cdr3_length: 11; j_call: TRBJ1-6
cdr3_aa: ASSRSVGGQETQY; v_call: TRBV11-2; cdr3_length: 13; j_call: TRBJ2-5
cdr3_aa: ASSLEAPGIYNEQF; v_call: TRBV5-1; cdr3_length: 14; j_call: TRBJ2-1
cdr3_aa: ASSLWLSGISGETQY; v_call: TRBV12-3/TRBV12-4; cdr3_length: 15; j_call: TRBJ2-5
cdr3_aa: SARVRGATNYGYT; v_call: TRBV20-1; cdr3_length: 13; j_call: TRBJ1-2
cdr3_aa: ASSLVGGHNEQF; v_call: TRBV5-6; cdr3_length: 12; j_call: TRBJ2-1
cdr3_aa: ASSFGQAIYNEQF; v_call: TRBV12-3/TRBV12-4; cdr3_length: 13; j_call: TRBJ2-1
cdr3_aa: ASSLRGASYNEQF; v_call: TRBV5-1; cdr3_length: 13; j_call: TRBJ2-1
cdr3_aa: ASSLDGAYSNQPQH; v_call: TRBV5-1; cdr3_length: 14; j_call: TRBJ1-5
cdr3_aa: ASSWGLGLTEQY; v_call: TRBV27; cdr3_length: 12; j_call: TRBJ2-7
cdr3_aa: ATSRDRGFRTEAF; v_call: TRBV15; cdr3_length: 13; j_call: TRBJ1-1
cdr3_aa: ASSSPGYYNEQF; v_call: TRBV12-3/TRBV12-4; cdr3_length: 12; j_call: TRBJ2-1
cdr3_aa: ASKSDMGRHTGELF; v_call: TRBV28; cdr3_length: 14; j_call: TRBJ2-2
cdr3_aa: ASSLIGGLEGTQY; v_call: TRBV12-3/TRBV12-4; cdr3_length: 13; j_call: TRBJ2-5